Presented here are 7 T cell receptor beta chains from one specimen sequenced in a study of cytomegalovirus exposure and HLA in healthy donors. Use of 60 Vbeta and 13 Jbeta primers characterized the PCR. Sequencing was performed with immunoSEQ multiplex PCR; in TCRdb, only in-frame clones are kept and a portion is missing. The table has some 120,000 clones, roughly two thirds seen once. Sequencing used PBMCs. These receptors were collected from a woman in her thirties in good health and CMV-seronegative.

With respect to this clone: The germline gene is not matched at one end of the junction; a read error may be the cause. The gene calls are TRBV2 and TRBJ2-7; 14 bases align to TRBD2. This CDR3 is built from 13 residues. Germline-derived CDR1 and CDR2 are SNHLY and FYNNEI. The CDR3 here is CASSGPGLAGANF. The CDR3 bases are TGTGCCAGCAGTGGCCCGGGACTAGCGGGAGCTAACTTC.

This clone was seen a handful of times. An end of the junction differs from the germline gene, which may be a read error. The CDR3: CASRQGYSGDTIYF. For the CDR3, the DNA is TGTGCCAGCAGACAGGGGTATAGTGGAGACACCATATATTTT. The V call is TRBV28, the J call TRBJ1-3; TRBD1 aligns across 7 bases. There are 14 residues in the CDR3. The V gene's germline CDR1 is MDHEN and CDR2 SYDVKM.

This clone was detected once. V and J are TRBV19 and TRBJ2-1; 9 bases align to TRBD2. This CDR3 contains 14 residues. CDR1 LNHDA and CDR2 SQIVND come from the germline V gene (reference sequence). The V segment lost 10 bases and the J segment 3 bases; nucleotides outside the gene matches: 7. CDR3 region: CATSTSGRYNEQFF. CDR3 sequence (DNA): TGTGCCACCTCGACTAGCGGACGCTACAATGAGCAGTTCTTC. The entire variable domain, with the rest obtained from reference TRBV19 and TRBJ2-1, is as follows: DGGITQSPKYLFRKEGQNVTLSCEQNLNHDAMYWYRQDPGQGLRLIYYSQIVNDFQKGDIAEGYSVSREKKESFPLTVTSAQKNPTAFYLCATSTSGRYNEQFFGPGTRLTVL.

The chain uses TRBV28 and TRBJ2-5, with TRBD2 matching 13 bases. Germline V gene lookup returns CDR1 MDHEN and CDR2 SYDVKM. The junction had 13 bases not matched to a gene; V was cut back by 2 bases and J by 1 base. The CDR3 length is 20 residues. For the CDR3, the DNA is TGTGCCAGCAGTTTAACTTTCCGACTAGCGGGAGGTCCCCGCCAAGAGACCCAGTACTTC. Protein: CASSLTFRLAGGPRQETQYF. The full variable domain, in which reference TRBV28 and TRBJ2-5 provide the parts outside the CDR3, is DVKVTQSSRYLVKRTGEKVFLECVQDMDHENMFWYRQDPGLGLRLIYFSYDVKMKEKGDIPEGYSVSREKKERFSLILESASTNQTSMYLCASSLTFRLAGGPRQETQYFGPGTRLLVL.

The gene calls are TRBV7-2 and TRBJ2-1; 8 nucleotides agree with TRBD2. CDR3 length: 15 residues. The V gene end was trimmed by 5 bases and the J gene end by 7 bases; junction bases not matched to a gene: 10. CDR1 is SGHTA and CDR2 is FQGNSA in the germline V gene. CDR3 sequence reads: CASSPQAGVSNEQFF. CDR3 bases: TGTGCCAGCAGCCCCCAAGCGGGAGTTTCGAATGAGCAGTTCTTC. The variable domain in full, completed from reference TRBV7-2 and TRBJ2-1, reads GAGVSQSPSNKVTEKGKDVELRCDPISGHTALYWYRQSLGQGLEFLIYFQGNSAPDKSGLPSDRFSAERTGGSVSTLTIQRTQQEDSAVYLCASSPQAGVSNEQFFGPGTRLTVL.

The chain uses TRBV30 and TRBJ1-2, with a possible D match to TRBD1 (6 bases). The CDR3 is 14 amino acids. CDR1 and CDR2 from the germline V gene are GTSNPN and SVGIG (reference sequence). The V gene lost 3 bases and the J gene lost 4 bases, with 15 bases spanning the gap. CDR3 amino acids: CAWSGTGTSYGYTF. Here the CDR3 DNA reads TGTGCCTGGAGCGGAACCGGGACAAGCTATGGCTACACCTTC.

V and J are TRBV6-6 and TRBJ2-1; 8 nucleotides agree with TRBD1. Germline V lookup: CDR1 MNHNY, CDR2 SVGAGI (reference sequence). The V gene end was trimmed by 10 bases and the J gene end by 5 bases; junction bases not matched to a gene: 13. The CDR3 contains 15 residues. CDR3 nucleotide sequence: TGTGCCATCATCGGGAGACAGGGGTTCGACAATGAGCAGTTCTTC. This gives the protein CAIIGRQGFDNEQFF.